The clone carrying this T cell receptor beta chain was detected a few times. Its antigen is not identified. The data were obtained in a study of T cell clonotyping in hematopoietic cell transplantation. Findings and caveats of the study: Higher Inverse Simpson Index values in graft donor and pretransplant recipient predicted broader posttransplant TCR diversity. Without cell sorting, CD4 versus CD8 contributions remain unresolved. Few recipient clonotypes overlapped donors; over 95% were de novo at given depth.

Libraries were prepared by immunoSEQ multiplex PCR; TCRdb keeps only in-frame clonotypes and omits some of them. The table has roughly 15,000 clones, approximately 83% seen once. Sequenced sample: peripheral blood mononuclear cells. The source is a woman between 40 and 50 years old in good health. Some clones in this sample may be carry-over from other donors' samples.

For the CDR3, the DNA is TGTGCCAGCAGTTCTTCCGGGACATCTAACTATGGCTACACCTTC. This sequence encodes CASSSSGTSNYGYTF. The genes are TRBV27 and TRBJ1-2, with D tentatively TRBD1 (6 bases). The germline V gene encodes CDR1 MNHEY and CDR2 SMNVEV (reference sequence). V shed 4 bases and J shed 0 bases, with 12 bases lying between them. This CDR3 comprises 15 residues.